This T cell receptor beta chain is from a study of spatial heterogeneity in lung cancer (dated by TCRdb to about 2019). A note on the overall study: Beta-chain transcripts were consistently detected in greater numbers than alpha-chain transcripts, which likely reflected higher beta-chain transcript abundance. In tumor regions, TCR transcript counts showed a strong correlation with a T cell transcriptional module score derived from matched bulk RNA-seq. In the raw uncorrected reads, each unique combination of TCR and UMI appeared more than ten times on average. In non-small cell lung cancer, the study made a quantitative comparison of TCR alpha and beta repertoires among multiple tumor regions, matched nontumor lung and blood. Nonsynonymous mutation counts, determined by whole-exome sequencing of tumor tissue, were related to TCR repertoire features. Both alpha and beta chains were TCR-sequenced in 200 or so tumor regions, under 80 matched nontumor lung samples and roughly 50 PBMC samples obtained at surgery. On the study overall, not on this receptor specifically: Additional single-cell paired TCR alpha and beta sequencing was considered necessary to confirm, at a functional level, the hypothesis that regional TCRs recognize regional mutations. TCR-seq was estimated to cover only approximately 6.4% of tumor T cells for alpha chains and about 13% for beta chains. Counts of ubiquitous and regional expanded TCRs were found to correlate with counts of ubiquitous and regional nonsynonymous mutations, respectively. The number of expanded intratumoral alpha and beta TCRs correlated with the tumor nonsynonymous mutation count.

This sample's time point label indicates: sample taken at primary tumor resection. Donors were 70 or so patients with early-stage, untreated non-small cell lung cancer from the lung TRACERx cohort. Whole RNA extracted from tumor and nontumor lung tissue, or from cryopreserved PBMC samples, was used for TCR sequencing without cell sorting. Only patients for whom sufficient RNA was available from at least two tumor regions were selected for TCR sequencing. A lung pathologist reviewed the tumor and adjacent nontumor lung specimens before the specimens were selected. This clonotype is described as medium-sized (0.01 to 0.1%). It lacks a known antigen. The record has no base qualities; no much larger clone is one base away. Trimmed from V: 6 bases; trimmed from J: 4 bases; junction bases lacking a gene match: 9. CDR1 is given as MNHEY and CDR2 as SVGAGI, both from the germline V gene. The CDR3 numbers 15 residues from cysteine through phenylalanine. Of the read, only the CDR3 DNA is kept; its 45 bases are in frame from base 1.

The library was produced with 5' RACE. Sequencing relied on a NextSeq 500. To allow correction of PCR and sequencing errors, the TCR library protocol tagged every TCR cDNA molecule with a unique molecular identifier. In the source study's methods: TCR identification, UMI-based error correction and CDR3 extraction were performed with Decombinator tools. TCRs above a frequency of 2 per 1,000, corresponding to the top 1% of the tumor frequency distribution, were defined as expanded. Expanded tumor TCRs statistically deemed absent (corrected P<0.05) from at least one tumor region were classed as regional, and all other expanded tumor TCRs were classed as ubiquitous. Rényi diversity was computed with the R vegan package after subsampling each repertoire 100 times to 5,000 TCRs. CDR3 similarity networks were built from amino acid triplet string-kernel similarity, connecting CDR3s with pairwise similarity above 0.82. TCRdb redid the processing of the public reads, applying fastp at Q25 and MiXCR, and retained in-frame beta chains. Here each entry gathers all rows of one CDR3 protein and keeps the most common genes and DNA. The V and J calls were determined by TCRdb, not by the authors. For this sample there are 12,000 or so distinct CDR3 sequences; more than 14% appear just once. Of the sample, roughly a sixth is held by the ten largest clones.

In this chain, TRBV6-5 is recombined with TRBJ2-5; the junction holds 9 bases that match TRBD1. This receptor was taken from a male donor with early-stage non-small cell lung cancer. The input for sequencing was lung tumor tissue, taken at surgery. The CDR3 region: CASRTGTGTGETQYF. Here is the DNA: TGTGCCAGCAGGACCGGGACAGGGACGGGAGAGACCCAGTACTTC.